This T cell receptor beta chain stems from a study of lymphopenia after photon versus proton radiotherapy. General study results and limits: A bigger post-nadir fall in TCR diversity correlated inversely with survival time in deceased patients. Under photons, naive T cells and diversity fell while effector/memory populations rose.

Assay used: immunoSEQ multiplex PCR; TCRdb lists only in-frame clones, some missing. The data hold approximately 80,000 clones, with over 70% observed a single time. This clone came up a few times. Its cognate antigen is unknown. The clonotype originates from a man aged 60-69 years with pancreatic cancer. The specimen comprised peripheral blood, sampled from a patient treated with proton-based radiotherapy.

CDR3 residues: CASSVVGLNTDTQYF. The CDR3, as DNA: TGTGCCAGCAGCGTAGTGGGACTTAACACAGATACGCAGTATTTT. This chain uses TRBV9 with TRBJ2-3, with D perhaps TRBD2 (6 bases). Per the germline V gene, CDR1 is SGDLS and CDR2 is YYNGEE. The ends were cut back, 0 bases at V and 2 bases at J, with 10 bases in the middle. This CDR3 is built from 15 residues.